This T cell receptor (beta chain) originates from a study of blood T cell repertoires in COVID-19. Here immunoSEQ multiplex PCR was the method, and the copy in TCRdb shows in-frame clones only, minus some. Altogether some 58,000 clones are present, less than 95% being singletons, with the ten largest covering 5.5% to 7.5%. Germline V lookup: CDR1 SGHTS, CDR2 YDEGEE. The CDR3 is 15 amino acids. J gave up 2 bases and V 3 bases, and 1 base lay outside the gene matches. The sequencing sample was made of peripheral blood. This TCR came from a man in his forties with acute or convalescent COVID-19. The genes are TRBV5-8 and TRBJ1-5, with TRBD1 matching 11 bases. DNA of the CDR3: TGTGCCAGCAGCTGGGGACAGGGGGGCAATCAGCCCCAGCATTTT. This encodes CASSWGQGGNQPQHF.